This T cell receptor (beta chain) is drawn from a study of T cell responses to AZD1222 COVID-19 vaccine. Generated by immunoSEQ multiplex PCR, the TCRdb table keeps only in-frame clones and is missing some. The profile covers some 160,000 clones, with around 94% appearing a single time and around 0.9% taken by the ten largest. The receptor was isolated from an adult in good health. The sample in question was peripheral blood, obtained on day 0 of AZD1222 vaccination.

The CDR3 bases are TGTGCCAGCAATGGCGGGGGGGCGGACAGCGAGCAGTTCTTC. It codes for CASNGGGADSEQFF. The chain is built from TRBV2 and TRBJ2-1, with 9 bases lining up with TRBD2. CDR3 length: 14 residues. The trim removed 7 bases at V and 10 bases at J, leaving 11 bases unmatched. The germline V gene has CDR1 SNHLY and CDR2 FYNNEI.